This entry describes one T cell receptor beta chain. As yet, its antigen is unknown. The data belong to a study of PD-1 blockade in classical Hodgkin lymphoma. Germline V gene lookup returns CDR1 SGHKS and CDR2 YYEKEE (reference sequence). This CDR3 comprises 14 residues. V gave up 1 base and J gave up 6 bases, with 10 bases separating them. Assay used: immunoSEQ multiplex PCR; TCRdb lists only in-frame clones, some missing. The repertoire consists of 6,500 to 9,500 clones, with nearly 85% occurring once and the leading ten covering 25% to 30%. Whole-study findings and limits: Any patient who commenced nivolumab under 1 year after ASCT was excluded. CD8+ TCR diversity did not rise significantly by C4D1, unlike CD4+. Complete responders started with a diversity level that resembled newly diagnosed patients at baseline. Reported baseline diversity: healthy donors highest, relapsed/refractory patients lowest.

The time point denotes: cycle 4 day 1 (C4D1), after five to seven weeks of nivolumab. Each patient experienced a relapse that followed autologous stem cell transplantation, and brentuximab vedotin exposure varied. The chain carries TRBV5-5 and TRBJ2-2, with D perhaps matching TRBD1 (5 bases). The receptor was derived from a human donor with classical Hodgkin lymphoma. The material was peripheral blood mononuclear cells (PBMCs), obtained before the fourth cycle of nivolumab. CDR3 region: CASSLRTSPGELFF. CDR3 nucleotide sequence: TGTGCCAGCAGCTTGAGGACAAGTCCCGGGGAGCTGTTTTTT. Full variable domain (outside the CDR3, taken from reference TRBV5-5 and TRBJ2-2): DAGVTQSPTHLIKTRGQQVTLRCSPISGHKSVSWYQQVLGQGPQFIFQYYEKEERGRGNFPDRFSARQFPNYSSELNVNALLLGDSALYLCASSLRTSPGELFFGEGSRLTVL.